This passage covers 32 T cell receptor beta chains from one sample sequenced in a study of T cells after yellow fever vaccination. TCRdb fed the 5' RACE reads into MiXCR, producing one record per CDR3 protein. Altogether some 390,000 distinct CDR3 sequences are present, under 7.5% being singletons, with the ten largest covering 15%. The sequences come from PBMCs, collected 5 days after the yellow fever booster vaccination. The source of these receptors is a young man who received the YFV17D yellow fever vaccine.

In this sample, this clonotype turned up many times. V gene TRBV2 combines with J gene TRBJ2-7; 7 bases match TRBD1. V trimming: 6 bases; J trimming: 3 bases; junction bases outside the gene matches: 11. From germline, CDR1 is SNHLY and CDR2 FYNNEI. The CDR3 totals 15 residues. This CDR3 is CASRVDRAGGYEQYF. For the CDR3, the DNA is TGTGCCAGCAGGGTTGACAGGGCCGGAGGCTACGAGCAGTACTTC.

This clonotype was counted only a few times. The CDR3 region is CASRREWVHNEQFF. The CDR3 DNA follows: TGTGCCAGCAGACGGGAGTGGGTCCACAATGAGCAGTTCTTC. The V gene is TRBV5-5, the J gene TRBJ2-1, with D perhaps matching TRBD2 (6 bases). V lost 5 bases and J 5 bases, leaving 14 bases between the germline ends. This CDR3 has 14 residues. CDR1 and CDR2 from the germline V gene are SGHKS and YYEKEE (reference sequence).

This clonotype turned up a few times. V and J are TRBV28 and TRBJ2-1, with D uncertain. This CDR3 is 16 amino acids long. Deletions cut 2 bases from V and 0 bases from J, with 11 bases between. Per germline, CDR1 MDHEN and CDR2 SYDVKM. Here the CDR3 reads CASSLEADLSYNEQFF. As DNA, the CDR3 is TGTGCCAGCAGTTTAGAGGCAGACCTCTCCTACAATGAGCAGTTCTTC. The full variable domain, its missing parts supplied by reference TRBV28 and TRBJ2-1, is DVKVTQSSRYLVKRTGEKVFLECVQDMDHENMFWYRQDPGLGLRLIYFSYDVKMKEKGDIPEGYSVSREKKERFSLILESASTNQTSMYLCASSLEADLSYNEQFFGPGTRLTVL.

With respect to this clonotype: A much larger clone is a single base away; this may be a read error. The chain employs TRBV5-1 and TRBJ2-3; D uncertain. Germline CDR1 SGHRS, CDR2 YFSETQ. The CDR3 is made up of 14 amino acids. The CDR3 DNA sequence: TGCGCCAGCAGCCGGCCAGAGAGCACAGATACGCAGTTTTTT. Translated: CASSRPESTDTQFF.

This clonotype has more than one count but fewer than ten. This chain uses TRBV12-3 or TRBV12-4 with TRBJ2-3; 7 bases line up with TRBD1. Trimming removed 1 base from V and 6 bases from J; junction bases left unmatched: 7. This CDR3 contains 15 residues. CDR3 DNA: TGTGCCAGCAGTTTAGGGGCAGGGGGTGTTGATACGCAGTATTTT. Translating it yields CASSLGAGGVDTQYF.

This clonotype has at least ten counts. J is TRBJ2-5 and V is TRBV10-2, with 11 bases identical to TRBD2. With 4 bases clipped from V and 5 bases from J, the junction kept 6 bases outside the gene matches. Germline V gene sequence: CDR1 WSHSY, CDR2 SAAADI. The CDR3 is 15 residues long. The CDR3 spells CASSGVAGGPETQYF. CDR3 DNA sequence: TGCGCCAGCAGTGGAGTAGCGGGAGGGCCGGAGACCCAGTACTTC.

This clonotype was detected a few times. The chain joins TRBV19 to TRBJ2-3, with no clear D. Deletions cut 3 bases from V and 5 bases from J, with 15 bases between. The length of the CDR3 is 15 residues. Germline CDR1 LNHDA, CDR2 SQIVND (reference sequence). Here the CDR3 DNA reads TGTGCCAGTAGTATCCTCCGACGGATGGGAGATACGCAGTATTTT. It translates to CASSILRRMGDTQYF.

The rearrangement links TRBV7-2 to TRBJ2-3, with 9 bases identical to TRBD2. The V segment lost 2 bases and the J segment 6 bases; nucleotides outside the gene matches: 18. CDR3 length: 19 amino acids. Per germline, CDR1 SGHTA and CDR2 FQGNSA. The CDR3 bases are TGTGCCAGCAGCTTACGCGGACTAAGCGGCGGGAGGGCCACGGATACGCAGTATTTT. Its translation is CASSLRGLSGGRATDTQYF.

The J gene is TRBJ2-2, the V gene TRBV7-2, with 8 nucleotides matching TRBD2. The germline V gene has CDR1 SGHTA and CDR2 FQGNSA. After removal of 4 bases from V and 1 base from J, the junction contained 5 bases not matched to a gene. The CDR3 runs to 16 residues. The CDR3 protein is CASSSGTSLNTGELFF. CDR3 bases: TGTGCCAGCAGCTCGGGGACTAGTTTGAACACCGGGGAGCTGTTTTTT.

This clonotype has only a few counts. The chain joins TRBV28 to TRBJ2-4; TRBD2 might be the D (5 bases). V was shortened by 3 bases and J by 0 bases, with 9 bases between the two germline ends. This CDR3 is built from 15 residues. CDR1 and CDR2 from the germline V gene are MDHEN and SYDVKM. CDR3 loop: CASSFTGVAKNIQYF. CDR3 nucleotide sequence: TGTGCCAGCAGTTTTACCGGGGTAGCCAAAAACATTCAGTACTTC.

In its sample, this clonotype was seen many times. V gene TRBV20-1 combines with J gene TRBJ1-1; possibly TRBD1 for D (5 bases). Germline-derived CDR1 and CDR2 are DFQATT and SNEGSKA (reference sequence). The V and J ends lost 0 bases and 3 bases respectively, with 11 bases between them. This CDR3 is built from 14 residues. The CDR3 coding sequence is TGCAGTGCTAGAGATGAGGGACGGGACACTGAAGCTTTCTTT. Its protein product is CSARDEGRDTEAFF.

This clonotype turned up a few times. The DNA for the CDR3 is TGTGCCAGCAGTTCGTCGACAGGTGGGGAGCTGTTTTTT. This codes for CASSSSTGGELFF. The V gene is TRBV12-3 or TRBV12-4, the J gene TRBJ2-2, with TRBD1 as a possible D gene (6 bases). The germline V and J ends were trimmed by 4 bases and 8 bases, with 11 bases remaining between them. The CDR3 covers 13 residues.

This clonotype turned up a few times. This chain links TRBV19 with TRBJ1-5; a weak D match, TRBD1 (6 bases). Germline-derived CDR1 and CDR2 are LNHDA and SQIVND (reference sequence). V lost 5 bases and J lost 9, with 14 bases in between. CDR3 size: 13 residues. The CDR3 is CASSSTGGAPQHF. As DNA, the CDR3 is TGTGCCAGTAGTTCGACAGGCGGCGCGCCCCAGCATTTT.

This chain joins TRBV6-5 and TRBJ2-5; 7 bases map to TRBD2. Germline V lookup: CDR1 MNHEY, CDR2 SVGAGI. The CDR3 spans 15 residues. V shed 0 bases, J shed 3 bases, and the junction held 4 bases outside the gene matches. DNA of the CDR3: TGTGCCAGCAGTTACTCGGCTAGCGGCGAAGAGACCCAGTACTTC. This translates into CASSYSASGEETQYF.

The rearrangement links TRBV4-1 to TRBJ1-2; TRBD1 matches at 7 bases. The CDR3 is made up of 15 amino acids. V dropped 0 bases and J dropped 4; count of bases not matched to a gene: 5. The germline V gene encodes CDR1 MGHRA and CDR2 YSYEKL. CDR3 sequence (DNA): TGCGCCAGCAGCCAAGATAGACAGGGTAGCTATGGCTACACCTTC. It codes for CASSQDRQGSYGYTF.

The chain uses TRBV18 and TRBJ2-3; D possibly matches TRBD1 or TRBD2 (5 bases each). CDR1 KGHSH and CDR2 LQKENI come from the germline V gene. Trimming took 3 bases from V and 1 from J, leaving 11 bases between them. There are 15 residues in the CDR3. The CDR3 reads CASSPRTGRTDTQYF. For the CDR3, the DNA is TGTGCCAGCTCACCCAGGACGGGGCGCACAGATACGCAGTATTTT.

The chain couples TRBV6-5 to TRBJ2-5, with no clear D. V was clipped by 6 bases and J by 5 bases, with 19 bases between them. The V gene's germline CDR1 is MNHEY and CDR2 SVGAGI. CDR3 length equals 15 residues. CDR3 in amino acids: CASRTRERVGETQYF. The DNA for the CDR3 is TGTGCCAGCAGGACCCGAGAAAGGGTCGGGGAGACCCAGTACTTC.

This clonotype was detected ten times or more. The chain combines TRBV6-1 with TRBJ1-2; D is ambiguous. The CDR3 runs 11 residues. Germline CDR1 and CDR2: MNHNS and SASEGT. V was cut by 6 bases and J by 1 base, with 3 bases left in between. CDR3: CASSDNYGYTF. The CDR3, as DNA: TGTGCCAGCAGCGATAACTATGGCTACACCTTC.

The V and J genes are TRBV20-1 and TRBJ2-5; D may correspond to TRBD1 or TRBD2 (5 bases each). Trimming took off 3 bases at V and 7 bases at J, with 12 bases between the two ends. CDR3 size: 12 residues. CDR1 and CDR2 (germline): DFQATT, SNEGSKA (reference sequence). CDR3 in DNA: TGCAGTGCTAGCGGGACGGTGGGGACCCAGTACTTC. Protein sequence: CSASGTVGTQYF.

The V and J genes are TRBV19 and TRBJ2-7; TRBD1 is a possible D gene (5 bases). V dropped 3 bases and J dropped 6 bases, with 9 bases sitting between them. The CDR3 runs to 12 residues. Germline lookup yields CDR1 LNHDA and CDR2 SQIVND (reference sequence). CDR3 bases: TGTGCCAGTAGTATCGGAGACAGCGAGCAGTACTTC. It encodes CASSIGDSEQYF.

This clonotype was picked up many times. V is TRBV24-1 and J is TRBJ2-1, with D hard to call. This CDR3 is 10 amino acids long. V was cut by 9 bases and J by 12 bases, with 11 bases left in between. Germline V CDR1 and CDR2: KGHDR, SFDVKD. CDR3 sequence: CATDEIVQFF. DNA for the CDR3: TGTGCCACCGACGAAATCGTGCAGTTCTTC.

This clonotype was observed a handful of times. The J gene is TRBJ2-7, the V gene TRBV7-7, with TRBD2 as a possible D gene (5 bases). Per germline, CDR1 SSHAT and CDR2 FNYEAQ (reference sequence). This CDR3 spans 15 amino acids. Trimming shortened V by 2 bases and J by 6 bases, and 17 bases separated the two germline ends. Here the CDR3 reads CASSLNAAGLSEQYF. DNA of the CDR3: TGTGCCAGCAGCTTAAATGCGGCGGGTTTATCCGAGCAGTACTTC.

This clonotype showed up just a few times. The chain employs TRBV5-4 and TRBJ2-2; 9 bases align to TRBD2. With 4 bases clipped from V and 2 bases from J, the junction kept 6 bases outside the gene matches. The length of the CDR3 is 16 residues. Germline assignment: CDR1 SGHNT and CDR2 YYREEE (reference sequence). In DNA, the CDR3 is TGTGCCAGCAGCCTAGGACTAGCGTTTAACACCGGGGAGCTGTTTTTT. Translation gives CASSLGLAFNTGELFF.

In the case of this clonotype: Because it lacks the conserved phenylalanine or tryptophan at the end, this CDR3 is likely a read error. The DNA is left out, because the CDR3 cannot be placed on it with certainty; the CDR3 is given as TCRdb lists it. This chain joins TRBV7-3 and TRBJ2-1; the table assigns TRBD2, which was not confirmed against the DNA. The germline V gene encodes CDR1 SGHTA and CDR2 FQGTGA. The CDR3 has 16 residues if both end residues are counted. CDR3 loop: CASSTDGGTSGRFYPP.

In its sample, this clonotype was seen many times. The CDR3 DNA reads TGTGCCATCAGTGGGAGTAGCGGAACTGAGCAGTTCTTC. Translation gives CAISGSSGTEQFF. The chain is built from TRBV10-3 and TRBJ2-1; TRBD2 is a possible D gene (6 bases). CDR1 ENHRY and CDR2 SYGVKD come from the germline V gene. The CDR3 covers 13 residues. Trimming removed 4 bases from V and 9 bases from J, with 13 bases in between.

This clonotype was counted between two and nine times. The chain joins TRBV7-8 to TRBJ2-7; no clear D. Trimming pared 2 bases from V and 0 bases from J, leaving 8 bases between. CDR1 SGHVS and CDR2 FQNEAQ come from the germline V gene. The CDR3 runs 14 residues. The CDR3 spells CASSLSQVSYEQYF. The CDR3 DNA reads as TGTGCCAGCAGCTTAAGTCAGGTCTCCTACGAGCAGTACTTC.

In this sample, this clonotype turned up a few times. This chain connects TRBV27 to TRBJ1-2; D call uncertain. The CDR3 extends over 13 amino acids. The V end lost 2 bases, the J end lost 4 bases, and 8 bases lay between the germline ends. Germline V lookup: CDR1 MNHEY, CDR2 SMNVEV (reference sequence). Written as DNA, the CDR3 is TGTGCCAGCAGTTTAGGGCCCGGCTATGGCTACACCTTC. Its translation is CASSLGPGYGYTF.

This clonotype was detected ten times or more. This chain joins TRBV12-3 or TRBV12-4 and TRBJ2-7; a possible D gene is TRBD2 (5 bases). The CDR3 is 13 amino acids. V lost 10 bases to trimming and J lost 4 bases, with 17 bases between them. CDR3 sequence: CATSGEYAYEQYF. DNA of the CDR3: TGTGCCACCTCCGGGGAGTATGCTTACGAGCAGTACTTC.

This clonotype appeared a few times. This chain joins TRBV5-4 and TRBJ2-1; D is uncertain. Between the trimmed V and J ends, which lost 0 bases and 10 bases, there was a span of 14 bases. The CDR3 is 14 amino acids. Per germline, CDR1 SGHNT and CDR2 YYREEE (reference sequence). The CDR3 loop is CASSLAGSLREQFF. In DNA form, the CDR3 reads TGTGCCAGCAGCTTGGCCGGTTCGCTGAGGGAGCAGTTCTTC.

CDR3 nucleotides: TGTGCCAGCAGTATCCTCATCGGGAGGGCCTCTGAAAACATTCAGTACTTC. Residues: CASSILIGRASENIQYF. V gene TRBV6-1 combines with J gene TRBJ2-4, with 8 bases lining up with TRBD2. This CDR3 spans 17 amino acids. V lost 5 bases to trimming and J lost 5 bases; unmatched junction nucleotides: 14. The germline CDR1 and CDR2 sequences are MNHNS and SASEGT.

This chain links TRBV4-3 with TRBJ1-3; no reliable D call. This CDR3 comprises 16 residues. V dropped 3 bases and J dropped 0 bases, with 12 bases sitting between them. Germline CDR1 LGHNA, CDR2 YSLEER. The CDR3, as DNA: TGCGCCAGCAGCCAGATAGACACTGGCTCTGGAAACACCATATATTTT. This encodes CASSQIDTGSGNTIYF.

The DNA of the CDR3 is TGTGCCAGCAGTTTAAATAAGGGTGACCTAACTAATGAAAAACTGTTTTTT. This translates into CASSLNKGDLTNEKLFF. The gene calls are TRBV12-3 or TRBV12-4 and TRBJ1-4; D uncertain. The germline V and J ends were trimmed by 2 bases and 1 base, with 14 bases remaining between them. This CDR3 spans 17 amino acids.